The 19 T cell receptor beta chains given below trace back to one sample, sequenced in a study of cytomegalovirus exposure and HLA in healthy donors. PCR primers comprised 60 Vbeta and 13 Jbeta primers. This table comes from immunoSEQ multiplex PCR, and its TCRdb copy is limited to in-frame clones, with some not included. Among 150,000 to 200,000 clones listed, more than 75% were seen once. Sequencing used PBMCs. The receptors stem from a man aged 35 to 55 in good health and CMV-seropositive.

This clone turned up a few times. V gene TRBV18 combines with J gene TRBJ2-1; a weak D match, TRBD2 (5 bases). V was pared by 1 base and J by 0 bases, with 7 bases between. There are 15 residues in the CDR3. From germline, CDR1 is KGHSH and CDR2 LQKENI. In DNA form, the CDR3 reads TGTGCCAGCTCACCACTTAGCGACTCCTACAATGAGCAGTTCTTC. This gives the protein CASSPLSDSYNEQFF.

The J gene is TRBJ2-2, the V gene TRBV9, with a tentative D call TRBD2 (6 bases). V shed 1 base and J shed 5 bases, with 15 bases lying between them. The CDR3 length is 16 residues. Germline CDR1 and CDR2: SGDLS and YYNGEE. The CDR3 is CASSVSGFWGTGELFF. Written as DNA, the CDR3 is TGTGCCAGCAGCGTAAGCGGGTTTTGGGGGACCGGGGAGCTGTTTTTT.

The chain joins TRBV10-3 to TRBJ2-6, with TRBD1 as a possible D gene (6 bases). Germline CDR1 is ENHRY and CDR2 is SYGVKD. V gave up 2 bases and J gave up 0 bases, with 11 bases separating them. The CDR3 has 17 residues. CDR3 protein: CAISETATGSGANVLTF. The CDR3 DNA reads TGTGCCATCAGTGAGACAGCGACAGGCTCTGGGGCCAACGTCCTGACTTTC.

This clone has only a few counts. The chain carries TRBV10-3 and TRBJ2-7, with 10 positions matching TRBD1. The germline CDR1 and CDR2 sequences are ENHRY and SYGVKD. V shed 6 bases and J 0 bases; nucleotides not matched to a gene: 5. This CDR3 has 15 residues. CDR3 sequence reads: CAIRGQGSSSYEQYF. In nucleotides, the CDR3 is TGTGCCATCAGGGGACAGGGGTCGAGCTCCTACGAGCAGTACTTC.

This clone was counted a few times. J is TRBJ2-3 and V is TRBV7-9; the match to TRBD2 covers 8 bases. The CDR3 loop spans 15 amino acids. V dropped 5 bases and J dropped 0; count of bases not matched to a gene: 4. Germline loops: CDR1 SEHNR, CDR2 FQNEAQ (reference sequence). The CDR3 is CASSPLAGSTDTQYF. CDR3 coding DNA: TGTGCCAGCAGCCCGTTAGCGGGAAGCACAGATACGCAGTATTTT.

The chain has TRBV5-4 and TRBJ2-5; 8 nucleotides match TRBD2. J gave up 5 bases and V 3 bases, and 6 bases lay outside the gene matches. CDR1 is SGHNT, CDR2 YYREEE, per germline (reference sequence). The CDR3 has 14 amino acids. The CDR3 here is CASSSAGAVETQYF. In DNA form, the CDR3 reads TGTGCCAGCAGCTCAGCGGGGGCGGTGGAGACCCAGTACTTC. The full variable domain, rest sourced from reference TRBV5-4 and TRBJ2-5, is ETGVTQSPTHLIKTRGQQVTLRCSSQSGHNTVSWYQQALGQGPQFIFQYYREEENGRGNFPPRFSGLQFPNYSSELNVNALELDDSALYLCASSSAGAVETQYFGPGTRLLVL.

This chain uses TRBV6-1 with TRBJ2-1, with 11 bases that match TRBD2. Germline-derived CDR1 and CDR2 are MNHNS and SASEGT. V shed 6 bases, J shed 9 bases, and the junction held 10 bases outside the gene matches. The CDR3 runs 15 residues. CDR3 DNA: TGTGCCAGCAGGCGGGATATACTAGCGGGGGTTGAGCAGTTCTTC. Amino acids: CASRRDILAGVEQFF.

In its sample, this clone was seen a few times. DNA of the CDR3: TGTGCCTCTCAAACGAGGGATTTCGGCTACGAGCAGTACTTC. Protein product: CASQTRDFGYEQYF. The rearrangement joins TRBV6-1 to TRBJ2-7, with D possibly TRBD2 on 5 matching bases. V lost 11 bases and J 3 bases, leaving 20 bases between the germline ends. The CDR3 runs to 14 residues. Germline assignment: CDR1 MNHNS and CDR2 SASEGT.

V gene TRBV4-2 combines with J gene TRBJ1-1, with TRBD1 identical over 9 bases. The CDR3 is made up of 17 amino acids. V lost 0 bases to trimming and J lost 4 bases; unmatched junction nucleotides: 9. CDR1 and CDR2 from the germline V gene are LGHNA and YNFKEQ. The CDR3 protein is CASSQDGTGKGGTEAFF. In DNA form, the CDR3 reads TGTGCCAGCAGCCAAGATGGGACAGGGAAAGGTGGCACTGAAGCTTTCTTT.

This clone was counted a few times. The chain is built from TRBV4-1 and TRBJ1-3; D ambiguous. Germline V CDR1 and CDR2: MGHRA, YSYEKL. The CDR3 contains 14 residues. Trimming took off 2 bases at V and 7 bases at J, with 12 bases between the two ends. The CDR3 spells CASSQNQVGNTIYF. The CDR3 DNA is TGCGCCAGCAGCCAAAATCAGGTTGGGAACACCATATATTTT.

This sequence joins TRBV18 and TRBJ2-2; 10 bases align to TRBD1. J was trimmed by 3 bases and V by 1 base; bases with no gene match: 2. Germline V gene lookup returns CDR1 KGHSH and CDR2 LQKENI. This CDR3 spans 16 amino acids. CDR3 residues: CASSPQDRGYTGELFF. DNA for the CDR3: TGTGCCAGCTCACCACAGGACAGGGGGTACACCGGGGAGCTGTTTTTT.

The rearrangement joins TRBV28 to TRBJ2-5; 9 bases match TRBD2. The DNA end favors TRBJ2-7, so the J call may be wrong. The germline V gene has CDR1 MDHEN and CDR2 SYDVKM. CDR3 length: 15 residues. CDR3 amino acids: CASRTTSGNIYEQYF. In DNA, the CDR3 is TGTGCCAGCAGGACGACTAGCGGCAATATCTACGAGCAGTACTTC.

This clone was seen only once. J is TRBJ1-1 and V is TRBV9, with 7 bases aligning to TRBD1. The CDR3 totals 13 residues. Unmatched junction bases numbered 3, after V lost 5 bases and J lost 2 bases. CDR1 is SGDLS and CDR2 is YYNGEE in the germline V gene. In nucleotides, the CDR3 is TGTGCCAGCAGTACAGGGGTTAACACTGAAGCTTTCTTT. Its protein is CASSTGVNTEAFF.

The chain employs TRBV18 and TRBJ2-1, with 7 nucleotides matching TRBD1. This CDR3 contains 13 residues. Per the germline V gene, CDR1 is KGHSH and CDR2 is LQKENI. V was pared by 5 bases and J by 7 bases, with 5 bases of the junction left unmatched. This chain's CDR3 is CASSTQGSNEQFF. In DNA form, the CDR3 reads TGTGCCAGCTCAACACAGGGGTCAAATGAGCAGTTCTTC.

The chain recombines TRBV5-6 with TRBJ2-7; D is perhaps TRBD1 (6 bases). The germline V and J ends were trimmed by 0 bases and 3 bases, with 16 bases remaining between them. Germline loops: CDR1 SGHDT, CDR2 YYEEEE. This CDR3 spans 16 amino acids. The CDR3 spells CASSLDRGHKYYEQYF. In nucleotides, the CDR3 is TGTGCCAGCAGCTTGGATCGGGGACACAAATACTACGAGCAGTACTTC.

The rearrangement uses TRBV19 and TRBJ1-1, with 8 bases matching TRBD1. The V gene's germline CDR1 is LNHDA and CDR2 SQIVND (reference sequence). J lost 0 bases, V lost 2 bases, and 5 bases had no gene match. The CDR3 loop spans 16 amino acids. The CDR3 sequence is CASSIMGQVMNTEAFF. The CDR3 region has the DNA TGTGCCAGTAGTATAATGGGACAGGTTATGAACACTGAAGCTTTCTTT. Full variable domain (rest looked up from reference TRBV19 and TRBJ1-1): DGGITQSPKYLFRKEGQNVTLSCEQNLNHDAMYWYRQDPGQGLRLIYYSQIVNDFQKGDIAEGYSVSREKKESFPLTVTSAQKNPTAFYLCASSIMGQVMNTEAFFGQGTRLTVV.

The chain combines TRBV4-1 with TRBJ2-7; D remains unclear. This CDR3 comprises 15 residues. Per the germline V gene, CDR1 is MGHRA and CDR2 is YSYEKL. Trimming took 0 bases from V and 2 from J, leaving 11 bases between them. CDR3 in DNA: TGCGCCAGCAGCCAAGATCCTTACAGAACCTACGAGCAGTACTTC. Its protein is CASSQDPYRTYEQYF.

V usage is TRBV19 and J usage is TRBJ2-7; TRBD2 aligns across 8 bases. The CDR3 spans 15 residues. The J segment lost 0 bases and the V segment lost 6 bases, leaving 7 bases of the junction unmatched. Germline V gene sequence: CDR1 LNHDA, CDR2 SQIVND (reference sequence). Here the CDR3 reads CASSARAGGSYEQYF. CDR3 nucleotides: TGTGCCAGTAGCGCCCGGGCGGGGGGCTCCTACGAGCAGTACTTC.

The chain has TRBV5-1 and TRBJ2-3, with TRBD2 matching 10 bases. CDR1 is SGHRS, CDR2 YFSETQ, per germline. J gave up 0 bases and V 1 base, and 2 bases lay outside the gene matches. The CDR3 is 16 residues long. DNA of the CDR3: TGCGCCAGCAGCTTGAGAGCGGGGGGGAGCACAGATACGCAGTATTTT. It specifies CASSLRAGGSTDTQYF.